The clone carrying this T cell receptor (beta chain) came up many times. Its antigen is not identified. These data come from a study of T cells in Graves' hyperthyroidism and ophthalmopathy. The CDR3 regions of TCR beta were amplified from RNA transcripts. The HTBI primer set was used in a first-round RT-PCR of the TCR CDR3. TCRdb recomputed calls from the multiplex PCR reads with MiXCR, one row per CDR3 protein. The data show fewer than 200,000 distinct CDR3 sequences, about a tenth seen once. Study-level points and caveats: From stable hyperthyroidism, ophthalmopathy was set apart by a 13 V-J model. Most clonotypes expanded in the thyroid (above 0.001) were also present in blood.

Patients aged 18 to 65 had newly diagnosed hyperthyroidism lasting under 2 months. Cells are PBMCs isolated from roughly 9.2 ml of fresh blood. Sequenced: blood. The TCR originated in a woman aged 18-30 years with Graves' hyperthyroidism that later progressed to Graves' ophthalmopathy.

As DNA, the CDR3 is TGTGCCAGCAGCCATTATAGCGGGGGGGATTACGAGCAGTACTTC. It translates to CASSHYSGGDYEQYF. The chain combines TRBV12-3 or TRBV12-4 with TRBJ2-7, with 11 bases fitting TRBD2. The trim removed 6 bases at V and 4 bases at J, leaving 8 bases unmatched. This CDR3 spans 15 amino acids.